The entry that follows covers one T cell receptor beta chain sequence. Its antigen is unknown. The record has no base qualities; no much larger clone is one base away. Other DNA sequences within the sample encode an identical CDR3. A single peripheral blood draw of around 120 mL on average was collected from each donor into heparinised tubes. A BD FACSAria II was used to sort naive, central memory, regulatory and stem cell-like memory CD4+ T cells with a panel that included CD45RO, CCR7, CD25, CD127, CD95 and CD27. All sorted populations exceeded 95% purity. PBMCs were isolated right away by Lymphoprep density gradient centrifugation and were stained directly, without culture. Samples were stained and sorted in pairs, with one healthy donor and one patient per experiment, so that batch effects were minimized. This entry comes from a study of beta chain features in type 1 diabetes (dated by TCRdb to 2017 to 2018). In the study overall: Mean age, gender distribution, total cell number and subset yield were not different between patients and healthy donors. A total of 85 million to 140 million sorted cells were examined across all samples, and a strong correlation was observed between cell number per subset and RNA yield. Naive and central memory subsets were obtained from all 30 or so donors, but regulatory and stem cell-like memory subsets were isolated from only 8 patients and roughly 8 healthy donors. The study compared TCRB repertoires of sorted circulating CD4+ T cell subsets between recently diagnosed type 1 diabetes patients and matched healthy donors. Paper-wide results and their limitations: Patients with type 1 diabetes made fewer insertions and deleted more nucleotides at VDJ recombination sites, implying thymic rearrangement abnormalities. Shorter templates might be favored by PCR, yet because patient and control samples were amplified and corrected together, any such skew would affect both groups equally. Naive, central memory and regulatory TCRB repertoires appeared to be more alike among patients than among healthy donors. Because small numbers of individuals were included in the HLA sub-analyses, any influence of HLA type on TCRB rearrangement was left unresolved. A moderate but significant shortening of TCRB CDR3 length was observed in type 1 diabetes patients in all four CD4+ subsets. Because cDNA rather than genomic DNA was sequenced, highly expressing activated cells could have been over-represented, although no difference in activation and CD3 levels was found between groups.

From the cysteine through the phenylalanine, the CDR3 covers 13 amino acids. This entry keeps only the CDR3 DNA: 39 bases, framed from base 1. CDR1 MNHNY and CDR2 SVGAGI are derived from the germline V gene (reference sequence). Trimmed from V: 5 bases; trimmed from J: 2 bases; junction bases lacking a gene match: 2. The High Capacity cDNA Reverse Transcription Kit was used to reverse transcribe all of the isolated RNA, meaning that expressed TCRB transcripts were what got sequenced. Deep immunoSEQ sequencing was applied to naive, central memory and regulatory T cell samples, giving an average of approximately 4 million total reads per sample. Sorted cells were lysed in RLT buffer, and RNA was extracted using DNase-treated RNeasy Micro or Mini kits according to cell number. Each cell subset was processed separately to prevent cross-contamination, with patient and healthy donor samples processed together. Using the immunoSEQ multiplex PCR, TCRB sequences were amplified from cDNA into 87-bp fragments spanning the CDR3 region. Amplicons were sequenced on the Illumina HiSeq platform. In the original analysis: PCR bias was computationally corrected using synthetic template baselines, reads within Hamming distance 2 were collapsed, and singletons that could not be merged were discarded. Reads were aligned against IMGT to assign V, D and J genes, CDR3 length and insertions or deletions at six rearrangement sites. Clonotype counts were normalized to sorted cell number within each subset before computing true diversity and Gini coefficients with the tcR R package. The overlap coefficient, calculated on TCRB nucleotide sequences, was used to quantify repertoire sharing. Out-of-frame TCRB sequences from naive cells were analyzed to stand in for the pre-selection repertoire. In TCRdb, the immuneACCESS table is reduced to in-frame sequences with V and J assigned. These tables do not hold every clone; where another copy was compared, an unresolved V gene accounts for under half, and the others remain unexplained. V and J calls plus clone size are reproduced from that table; the DNA served to infer D and trimming. This sample has 600,000 to 650,000 clones in its table, and about 16% of those were observed once. The leading ten clones occupy under 0.095% of the sample.

The chain uses TRBV6-6 and TRBJ1-1; TRBD1 aligns with 7 central bases. The sequence was collected from a young man in good health. Input material: naive CD4+ T cells from blood. In light of the paper, this sample's cell subset or site label describes: true naive CD4+ T cells. The DNA sequence reads TGTGCCAGCAGTCGACAGGGAAACACTGAAGCTTTCTTT. Translation gives CASSRQGNTEAFF.